This T cell receptor (beta chain) was found in a study of beta chain features in type 1 diabetes. Overall study results and limits: Patients and controls would share equally any PCR tilt toward shorter templates. It was not settled here whether HLA type affects TCRB rearrangement. Patients' naive, central memory and Treg TCRB repertoires seemed closer to one another than those of healthy donors.

Each of the CD4+ naive, central memory, regulatory and stem cell-like memory populations was sorted via CD45RO/CCR7/CD25/CD127/CD95/CD27. cDNA synthesis used the whole RNA isolate, giving expressed TCRB sequences. Profiling relied on immunoSEQ multiplex PCR, and the TCRdb table lists in-frame clones only, not all of them. The sample records around 430,000 clones, roughly 31% being singletons. Turning to this clone: What it recognizes is unknown.

V was trimmed by 2 bases and J by 4 bases, leaving 9 bases between them. Per the germline V gene, CDR1 is SQVTM and CDR2 is ANQGSEA. The CDR3 covers 13 residues. The sequenced sample was naive CD4+ T cells from blood. V and J are TRBV29-1 and TRBJ2-4, with D uncertain. This receptor was identified in a man in his late teens or twenties in good health. The CDR3 loop reads CSVERVSKNIQYF. Here the CDR3 DNA reads TGCAGCGTTGAACGGGTATCTAAAAACATTCAGTACTTC.